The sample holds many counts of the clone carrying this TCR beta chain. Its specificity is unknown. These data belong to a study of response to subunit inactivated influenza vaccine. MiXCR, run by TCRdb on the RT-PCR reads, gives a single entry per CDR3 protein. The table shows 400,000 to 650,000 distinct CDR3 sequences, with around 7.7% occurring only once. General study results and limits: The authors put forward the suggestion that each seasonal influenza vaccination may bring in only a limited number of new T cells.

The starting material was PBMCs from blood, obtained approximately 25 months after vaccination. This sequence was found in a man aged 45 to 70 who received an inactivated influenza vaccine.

Written as DNA, the CDR3 is TGTGCCAGCAGCCCCCACCGGGGCACAGATACGCAGTATTTT. This gives the protein CASSPHRGTDTQYF. The chain couples TRBV14 to TRBJ2-3; D not certain. CDR3 length equals 14 residues. Trimming left V 4 bases short and J 1 base short, with 9 bases between. Per the germline V gene, CDR1 is SGHDN and CDR2 is FVKESK.